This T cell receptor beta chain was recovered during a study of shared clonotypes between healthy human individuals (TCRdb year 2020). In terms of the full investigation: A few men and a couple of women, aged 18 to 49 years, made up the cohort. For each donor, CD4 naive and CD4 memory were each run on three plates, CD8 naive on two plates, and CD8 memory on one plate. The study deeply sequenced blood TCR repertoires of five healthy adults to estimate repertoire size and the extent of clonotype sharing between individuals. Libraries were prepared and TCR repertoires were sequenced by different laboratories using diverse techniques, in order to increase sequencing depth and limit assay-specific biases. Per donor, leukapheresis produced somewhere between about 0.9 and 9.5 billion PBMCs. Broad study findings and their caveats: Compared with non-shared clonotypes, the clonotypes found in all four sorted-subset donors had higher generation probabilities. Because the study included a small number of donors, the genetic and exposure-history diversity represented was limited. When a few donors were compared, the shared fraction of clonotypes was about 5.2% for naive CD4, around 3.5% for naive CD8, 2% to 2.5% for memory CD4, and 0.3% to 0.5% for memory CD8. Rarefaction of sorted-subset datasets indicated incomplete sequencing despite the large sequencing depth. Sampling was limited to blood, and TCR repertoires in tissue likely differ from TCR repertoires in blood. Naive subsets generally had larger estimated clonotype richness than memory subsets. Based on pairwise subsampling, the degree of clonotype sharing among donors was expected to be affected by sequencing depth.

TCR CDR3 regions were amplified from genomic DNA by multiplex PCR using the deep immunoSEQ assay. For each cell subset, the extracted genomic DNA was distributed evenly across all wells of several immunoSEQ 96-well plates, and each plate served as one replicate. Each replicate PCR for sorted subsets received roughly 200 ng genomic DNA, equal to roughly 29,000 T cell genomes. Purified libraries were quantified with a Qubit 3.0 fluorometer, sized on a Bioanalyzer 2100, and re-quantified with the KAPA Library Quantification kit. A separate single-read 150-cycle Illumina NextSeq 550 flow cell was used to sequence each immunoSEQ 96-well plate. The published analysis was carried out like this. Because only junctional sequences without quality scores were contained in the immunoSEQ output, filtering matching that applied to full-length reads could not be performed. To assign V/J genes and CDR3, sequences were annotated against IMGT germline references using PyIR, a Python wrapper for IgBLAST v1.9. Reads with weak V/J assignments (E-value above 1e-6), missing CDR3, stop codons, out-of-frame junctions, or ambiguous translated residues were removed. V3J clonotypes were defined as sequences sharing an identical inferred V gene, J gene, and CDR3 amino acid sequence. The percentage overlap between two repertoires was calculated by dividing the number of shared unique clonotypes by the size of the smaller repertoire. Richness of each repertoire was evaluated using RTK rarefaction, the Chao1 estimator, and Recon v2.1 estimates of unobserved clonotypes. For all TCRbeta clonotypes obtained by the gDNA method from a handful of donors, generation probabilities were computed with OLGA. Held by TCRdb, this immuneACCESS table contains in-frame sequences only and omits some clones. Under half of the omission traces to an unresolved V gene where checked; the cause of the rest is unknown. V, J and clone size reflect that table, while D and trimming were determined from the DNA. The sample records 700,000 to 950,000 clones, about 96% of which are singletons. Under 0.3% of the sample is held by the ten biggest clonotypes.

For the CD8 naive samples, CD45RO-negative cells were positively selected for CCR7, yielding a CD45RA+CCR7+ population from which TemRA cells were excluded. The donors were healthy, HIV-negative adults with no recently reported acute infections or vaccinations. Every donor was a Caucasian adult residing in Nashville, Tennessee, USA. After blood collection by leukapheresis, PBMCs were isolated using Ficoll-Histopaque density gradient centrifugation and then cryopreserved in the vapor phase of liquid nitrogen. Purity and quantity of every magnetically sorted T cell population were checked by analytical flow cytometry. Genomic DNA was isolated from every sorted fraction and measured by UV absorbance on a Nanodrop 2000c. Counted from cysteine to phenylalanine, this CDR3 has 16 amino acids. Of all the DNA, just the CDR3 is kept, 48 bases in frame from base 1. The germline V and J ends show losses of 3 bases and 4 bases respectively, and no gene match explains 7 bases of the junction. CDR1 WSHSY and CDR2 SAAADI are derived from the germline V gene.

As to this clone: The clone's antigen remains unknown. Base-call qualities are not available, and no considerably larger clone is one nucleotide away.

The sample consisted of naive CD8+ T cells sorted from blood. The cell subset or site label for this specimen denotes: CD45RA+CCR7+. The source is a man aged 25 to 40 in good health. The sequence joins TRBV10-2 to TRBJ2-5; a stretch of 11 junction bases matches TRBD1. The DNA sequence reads TGCGCCAGCAGTGATTGGACAGGGGGCCTGGGAGAGACCCAGTACTTC. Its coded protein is CASSDWTGGLGETQYF.